The 10 T cell receptor beta chains reported below all come from one sample, sequenced in a study of blood T cell repertoires in COVID-19. The method was immunoSEQ multiplex PCR; TCRdb's version includes in-frame clones alone and lacks a portion of them. This sample carries about 110,000 clones, around 86% of them seen once, and the ten largest clones take 7.9%. The sample comprised peripheral blood. Every receptor here comes from a man in his 70s with acute or convalescent COVID-19.

The V gene is TRBV10-1, the J gene TRBJ2-3; 7 bases are a match to TRBD1. The CDR3 is made up of 15 amino acids. Germline CDR1 reads WNHNN; CDR2 reads SYGVQD (reference sequence). Losses at the gene ends were 3 bases for V and 2 bases for J; bases not matched to a gene: 5. The CDR3 region has the DNA TGCGCCAGCAGTGATCCCGGGACAGACACAGATACGCAGTATTTT. Translating it yields CASSDPGTDTDTQYF.

V usage is TRBV18 and J usage is TRBJ2-4, with D uncertain. The CDR3 loop spans 15 amino acids. The germline V gene encodes CDR1 KGHSH and CDR2 LQKENI. V gave up 6 bases and J gave up 0 bases, with 12 bases separating them. CDR3 protein: CASSQRFAAKNIQYF. The DNA for the CDR3 is TGTGCCAGCTCGCAGAGGTTTGCAGCCAAAAACATTCAGTACTTC.

The DNA of the CDR3 is TGTGCCAGCAGGGGACAGGGGGCGCAGATCATATATTTT. This gives the protein CASRGQGAQIIYF. J is TRBJ1-3 and V is TRBV6-6; 12 nucleotides align to TRBD1. Germline loops: CDR1 MNHNY, CDR2 SVGAGI (reference sequence). V shed 6 bases, J shed 12 bases, and the junction held 6 bases outside the gene matches. The CDR3 loop spans 13 amino acids.

The chain employs TRBV5-1 and TRBJ1-4; a possible D gene is TRBD1 (5 bases). The CDR3 has 17 amino acids. CDR1 SGHRS and CDR2 YFSETQ come from the germline V gene. Trimming cost V 4 bases and J 2 bases, with 18 bases left between them. CDR3 bases: TGCGCCAGCAGCCCGACAGCATTCGGGTTCACTAATGAAAAACTGTTTTTT. Its protein is CASSPTAFGFTNEKLFF. Filled out from reference TRBV5-1 and TRBJ1-4, the complete variable domain reads KAGVTQTPRYLIKTRGQQVTLSCSPISGHRSVSWYQQTPGQGLQFLFEYFSETQRNKGNFPGRFSGRQFSNSRSEMNVSTLELGDSALYLCASSPTAFGFTNEKLFFGSGTQLSVL.

The rearrangement links TRBV6-1 to TRBJ1-6; D remains unclear. With 0 bases removed from V and 7 bases from J, the gap between germline ends came to 7 bases. Germline V gene sequence: CDR1 MNHNS, CDR2 SASEGT. There are 14 residues in the CDR3. The CDR3 loop reads CASSEALVNSPLHF. The CDR3 nucleotides are TGTGCCAGCAGTGAAGCCCTAGTAAATTCACCCCTCCACTTT.

V is TRBV5-4 and J is TRBJ1-1; D uncertain. The germline V gene has CDR1 SGHNT and CDR2 YYREEE (reference sequence). Trimming took 4 bases from V and 1 from J, leaving 14 bases between them. The CDR3 runs 15 residues. This CDR3 reads CASSARWGGNTEAFF. The CDR3 coding sequence is TGTGCCAGCAGCGCGCGTTGGGGAGGGAACACTGAAGCTTTCTTT.

This chain uses TRBV28 with TRBJ2-7; a weak D match, TRBD1 (7 bases). Germline V gives CDR1 MDHEN, CDR2 SYDVKM. V was trimmed by 7 bases and J by 3 bases, leaving 16 bases between them. The CDR3 totals 14 residues. The CDR3 DNA is TGTGCCAGCAAACCAGGGGGAGGTGGCTACGAGCAGTACTTC. Translating it yields CASKPGGGGYEQYF.

The rearrangement uses TRBV27 and TRBJ2-2; 7 positions match TRBD1. This CDR3 has 14 residues. The V gene end was trimmed by 8 bases and the J gene end by 8 bases; junction bases not matched to a gene: 11. Germline assignment: CDR1 MNHEY and CDR2 SMNVEV (reference sequence). The CDR3 protein is CASSIEGALGELFF. CDR3 DNA: TGTGCCAGCTCGATAGAGGGGGCATTAGGGGAGCTGTTTTTT.

CDR3 in amino acids: CASSSGGTGNTIYF. The CDR3 nucleotides are TGTGCCAGCAGCTCGGGGGGGACTGGAAACACCATATATTTT. The chain recombines TRBV5-5 with TRBJ1-3; D is perhaps TRBD1 (5 bases). Germline CDR1 and CDR2: SGHKS and YYEKEE (reference sequence). The V and J ends lost 3 bases and 2 bases respectively, with 9 bases between them. The CDR3 sequence is 14 residues long.

This chain uses TRBV28 with TRBJ2-6; 8 bases line up with TRBD2. J lost 0 bases, V lost 2 bases, and 3 bases had no gene match. Germline V lookup: CDR1 MDHEN, CDR2 SYDVKM. The CDR3 is 17 residues long. This chain's CDR3 is CASSLGGGSSGANVLTF. CDR3 DNA sequence: TGTGCCAGCAGTTTAGGCGGGGGGAGCTCTGGGGCCAACGTCCTGACTTTC.